This record covers a single T cell receptor beta chain. This sample is part of a study of blood T cells in healthy people across ages. Germline CDR1 DFQATT, CDR2 SNEGSKA (reference sequence). The CDR3 loop spans 17 amino acids. The V and J ends lost 0 bases and 2 bases, in that order; junction bases with no gene match: 7. Then a second PCR, running about 6 to 12 cycles, was carried out with a sample-barcoded 5' primer and a J-beta primer mix. TCRdb redid the calling of the 5' RACE reads with MiXCR, one entry per CDR3 protein. The sample has about 780,000 distinct CDR3 sequences; 46% are singletons. The TCR originated in an elderly man in good health. The chain recombines TRBV20-1 with TRBJ2-1, with 10 nucleotides matching TRBD2. The sequenced sample was blood. Written as DNA, the CDR3 is TGCAGTGCTAGAGATCCCTGGACTAGCGGACCCTACAATGAGCAGTTCTTC. This sequence encodes CSARDPWTSGPYNEQFF.